Given below is one T cell receptor beta chain in context. V lost 5 bases and J lost 4, with 18 bases in between. The CDR3 totals 15 residues. Germline V lookup: CDR1 SGHAT, CDR2 FQNNGV. The sample is drawn from a study of CD4 T cell repertoires in COVID-19. Looking at the study overall: Other coronavirus spike proteins restimulated relabeled CFSE-low cells expanded with IL-2 for 10 days.

Some clones are missing from TCRdb's copy, which holds only in-frame ones; the method was immunoSEQ multiplex PCR. The table records 60,000 to 90,000 clones, 83% of them present only once. No culture step preceded sequencing of the ex vivo isolated memory T cells. The TCR was taken from a human donor who had COVID-19. The source was CD4+ T cells from peripheral blood, collected after recovery from COVID-19. This chain connects TRBV11-2 to TRBJ2-7; possibly TRBD1 for D (6 bases). CDR3 DNA: TGTGCCAGCAGCCCTGTGACAGGTGGATATTACGAGCAGTACTTC. It yields the protein CASSPVTGGYYEQYF.